This T cell receptor beta chain was obtained from a study of cytomegalovirus exposure and HLA in healthy donors. General observations from the study: The majority of TCR sequences were rare, yet some public TCRs appeared in many donors. Sequencing depth roughly uniform across donors was assumed in presence/absence analyses.

Primers: 60 Vbeta forward and 13 Jbeta reverse. As originally analysed: Unique TCR beta chains totaled 80 million to 100 million in a later count, with approximately 11 million of them shared. The data were produced by immunoSEQ multiplex PCR, yet TCRdb's version contains in-frame clones alone and is incomplete. V, J and clone size are taken as reported in that table, and D and trimming were inferred from the DNA itself. The data show 110,000 to 150,000 clones, around 82% seen once. Per germline, CDR1 SGHDT and CDR2 YYEEEE. The CDR3 extends over 12 amino acids. Trimming stripped 2 bases from V and 4 bases from J, with 4 bases between. Worth noting for this clone: Its antigen remains unknown.

The sequence came from a man younger than 30 in good health and CMV-seropositive. The chain carries TRBV5-6 and TRBJ1-3; D gene ambiguous. Sequencing input: PBMCs. This chain's CDR3 is CASSFPGNTIYF. Here the CDR3 DNA reads TGTGCCAGCAGCTTTCCGGGAAACACCATATATTTT.